This T cell receptor beta chain was sequenced in a study of T cell responses to AZD1222 COVID-19 vaccine. This CDR3 region has 14 residues. V lost 4 bases and J lost 6, with 14 bases in between. CDR1 and CDR2 from the germline V gene are SGHNT and YYREEE (reference sequence). Data came from immunoSEQ multiplex PCR; TCRdb stores just in-frame clones and leaves some out. The sample has about 160,000 clones, approximately 87% seen once; the top ten hold around 4.5%. Sequenced here: peripheral blood, sampled 28 days after the second AZD1222 dose. The sequence came from an adult who received the AZD1222 COVID-19 vaccine. The chain couples TRBV5-4 to TRBJ1-5; D gene uncertain. The CDR3 is CASSRTPGGQPQHF. Here the CDR3 DNA reads TGTGCCAGCAGCCGCACCCCTGGTGGTCAGCCCCAGCATTTT.